This passage covers 17 T cell receptor beta chains from one sample sequenced in a study of T-cell memory formation after mild COVID-19. TCRdb redid the calling of the 5' RACE reads with MiXCR, one entry per CDR3 protein. This table has roughly 89,000 distinct CDR3 sequences, 10% to 15% appearing once. What was sequenced was PBMCs or a T cell subset sorted from them (not recorded which). The receptors were gathered from an adult woman who had mild COVID-19 (a few samples of this study predate the infection). Cell type and time point are not known.

The CDR3 DNA is TGTGCCACCAGCAGGGAAACAGGGGACCGTCTCCACTTT. Its protein product is CATSRETGDRLHF. The chain joins TRBV15 to TRBJ1-6; 7 bases map to TRBD1. Per germline, CDR1 LNHNV and CDR2 YYDKDF (reference sequence). The CDR3 has 13 amino acids. The V segment lost 3 bases and the J segment 16 bases; nucleotides outside the gene matches: 9. Variable domain in full (rest from reference TRBV15 and TRBJ1-6): DAMVIQNPRYQVTQFGKPVTLSCSQTLNHNVMYWYQQKSSQAPKLLFHYYDKDFNNEADTPDNFQSRRPNTSFCFLDIRSPGLGDTAMYLCATSRETGDRLHFGNGTRLTVT.

V usage is TRBV6-5 and J usage is TRBJ1-1, with 9 bases identical to TRBD1. Germline CDR1 and CDR2: MNHEY and SVGAGI. Trimming cost V 6 bases and J 1 base; bases outside gene matches: 3. The CDR3 spans 14 residues. CDR3 residues: CASSPTGGNTEAFF. Written as DNA, the CDR3 is TGTGCCAGCAGCCCGACAGGGGGGAACACTGAAGCTTTCTTT.

The chain combines TRBV4-3 with TRBJ2-7; D is ambiguous. This CDR3 region has 15 residues. V was cut by 0 bases and J by 6 bases, with 15 bases left in between. Looked up from germline, CDR1 is LGHNA and CDR2 is YSLEER. This CDR3 is CASSQEQARASEQYF. The DNA of the CDR3 is TGCGCCAGCAGCCAAGAGCAGGCTCGGGCGTCCGAGCAGTACTTC.

V gene TRBV5-1 combines with J gene TRBJ2-7; D gene ambiguous. This CDR3 has 15 amino acids. The germline V gene has CDR1 SGHRS and CDR2 YFSETQ. V gave up 2 bases and J gave up 0 bases, with 12 bases separating them. CDR3: CASSLAGYSSYEQYF. CDR3 in DNA: TGCGCCAGCAGCTTAGCAGGTTATAGCTCCTACGAGCAGTACTTC.

This clonotype was observed a few times. The rearrangement links TRBV7-9 to TRBJ1-1, with a weak D call TRBD1 (6 bases). V was clipped by 5 bases and J by 1 base, with 17 bases between them. This CDR3 is 16 amino acids long. Germline V lookup: CDR1 SEHNR, CDR2 FQNEAQ (reference sequence). DNA of the CDR3: TGTGCCAGCAGCGCGACCTCGGACAGAAAGAACACTGAAGCTTTCTTT. Encoded protein: CASSATSDRKNTEAFF. Complete variable domain (other parts from reference TRBV7-9 and TRBJ1-1): DTGVSQNPRHKITKRGQNVTFRCDPISEHNRLYWYRQTLGQGPEFLTYFQNEAQLEKSRLLSDRFSAERPKGSFSTLEIQRTEQGDSAMYLCASSATSDRKNTEAFFGQGTRLTVV.

This clonotype was counted only a few times. This rearrangement joins TRBV27 to TRBJ2-1; possible D gene TRBD2, 5 bases. Germline V gene sequence: CDR1 MNHEY, CDR2 SMNVEV (reference sequence). V gave up 4 bases and J gave up 1 base, with 8 bases separating them. The CDR3 length is 14 residues. This CDR3 reads CASSSAVSYNEQFF. DNA of the CDR3: TGTGCCAGCAGTTCAGCGGTGTCCTACAATGAGCAGTTCTTC.

This clonotype was detected only a few times. The chain employs TRBV7-9 and TRBJ2-5; perhaps TRBD2 as D (6 bases). Germline CDR1 reads SEHNR; CDR2 reads FQNEAQ (reference sequence). This CDR3 contains 18 residues. The germline V and J ends were trimmed by 5 bases and 1 base, with 23 bases remaining between them. CDR3 region: CASSRFQVGGTIQETQYF. CDR3 nucleotide sequence: TGTGCCAGCAGCCGTTTTCAAGTGGGCGGGACGATCCAAGAGACCCAGTACTTC. The full variable domain, rest sourced from reference TRBV7-9 and TRBJ2-5, is DTGVSQNPRHKITKRGQNVTFRCDPISEHNRLYWYRQTLGQGPEFLTYFQNEAQLEKSRLLSDRFSAERPKGSFSTLEIQRTEQGDSAMYLCASSRFQVGGTIQETQYFGPGTRLLVL.

This clonotype was counted ten times or more. This chain joins TRBV27 and TRBJ2-1; D gene unclear. The CDR3 is 15 amino acids. The germline CDR1 and CDR2 sequences are MNHEY and SMNVEV (reference sequence). V shed 4 bases and J shed 6 bases, with 16 bases lying between them. The CDR3 loop reads CASSYLPIGTNEQFF. CDR3 nucleotides: TGTGCCAGCAGTTACTTGCCTATAGGCACCAATGAGCAGTTCTTC.

The J gene is TRBJ2-7, the V gene TRBV29-1, with 8 positions matching TRBD1. CDR1 is SQVTM, CDR2 ANQGSEA, per germline. Unmatched junction bases numbered 12, after V lost 2 bases and J lost 0 bases. The CDR3 is 17 residues long. CDR3 DNA sequence: TGCAGCGTTGAAATCGGTCGAAAGACAGGGGACTCCTACGAGCAGTACTTC. Translation gives CSVEIGRKTGDSYEQYF.

This clonotype was found a few times. The V and J genes are TRBV12-3 or TRBV12-4 and TRBJ2-7; possible D gene TRBD2, 5 bases. CDR3 size: 12 residues. V was pared by 5 bases and J by 2 bases, with 7 bases between. The CDR3 nucleotides read TGTGCCAGCAGTATGCGGGCCTACGAGCAGTACTTC. This gives the protein CASSMRAYEQYF.

The chain uses TRBV5-1 and TRBJ1-1; the D is unclear. V was cut by 4 bases and J by 7 bases, with 11 bases left in between. The CDR3 is 12 amino acids. Germline CDR1 is SGHRS and CDR2 is YFSETQ. In DNA, the CDR3 is TGCGCCAGCAGCCCGGACGGTTATGAAGCTTTCTTT. Its protein is CASSPDGYEAFF.

The V and J genes are TRBV7-9 and TRBJ1-1; D is undetermined. In germline, CDR1 is SEHNR, CDR2 FQNEAQ (reference sequence). CDR3 size: 13 residues. V lost 5 bases, J lost 2 bases, and 9 bases lay in between. The CDR3 DNA reads as TGTGCCAGCAGCGAAGCTCGAAACACTGAAGCTTTCTTT. Translation gives CASSEARNTEAFF.

The gene calls are TRBV27 and TRBJ2-7; the D gene is possibly TRBD2 (6 bases). CDR1 and CDR2 (germline): MNHEY, SMNVEV (reference sequence). The V gene lost 2 bases and the J gene lost 1 base, with 9 bases spanning the gap. The CDR3 runs 14 residues. CDR3 in amino acids: CASSLKRASYEQYF. The CDR3 bases are TGTGCCAGCAGTTTAAAGCGGGCGTCCTACGAGCAGTACTTC.

The sample holds a few counts of this clonotype. The rearrangement joins TRBV4-1 to TRBJ2-7; D is unresolved. Germline CDR1 and CDR2: MGHRA and YSYEKL. Trimming shortened V by 2 bases and J by 6 bases, and 11 bases separated the two germline ends. The CDR3 extends over 13 amino acids. CDR3 region: CASSQPGVREQYF. CDR3 in DNA: TGCGCCAGCAGCCAACCTGGGGTACGCGAGCAGTACTTC.

This clonotype was seen at least ten times. The chain employs TRBV7-2 and TRBJ2-1, with TRBD1 matching over 7 bases. The V and J ends lost 5 bases and 11 bases, in that order; junction bases with no gene match: 18. This CDR3 has 16 residues. CDR1 and CDR2 from the germline V gene are SGHTA and FQGNSA. CDR3 in amino acids: CASSPRWGRDSRKQFF. Written as DNA, the CDR3 is TGTGCCAGCAGCCCCCGTTGGGGCAGGGACAGTAGGAAGCAGTTCTTC.

This chain joins TRBV27 and TRBJ2-7; the D is unclear. The CDR3 length is 12 residues. The germline CDR1 and CDR2 sequences are MNHEY and SMNVEV (reference sequence). V lost 4 bases, J lost 0 bases, and 4 bases lay in between. CDR3 sequence: CASSSVSYEQYF. In DNA form, the CDR3 reads TGTGCCAGCAGTTCAGTCTCCTACGAGCAGTACTTC.

The V and J genes are TRBV7-6 and TRBJ2-4; perhaps TRBD2 as D (5 bases). The CDR3 loop spans 14 amino acids. CDR1 is SGHVS and CDR2 is FNYEAQ in the germline V gene. V lost 2 bases, J lost 7 bases, and 12 bases lay in between. DNA of the CDR3: TGTGCCAGCAGCTTATCGGGGTCCGAGAACATTCAGTACTTC. This encodes CASSLSGSENIQYF.